These 18 T cell receptor beta chains were all obtained from the same sample, sequenced in a study of blood T cell repertoires in COVID-19. The repertoire was sequenced with immunoSEQ multiplex PCR; TCRdb's copy has only in-frame clones and lacks some. This table has around 300,000 clones, about 87% appearing once. The specimen was PBMCs or T cells enriched from blood (not recorded which). The source is a woman between 50 and 59 years old who had recovered from COVID-19.

This rearrangement joins TRBV5-5 to TRBJ1-2; tentative D call: TRBD1 (6 bases). The germline V gene has CDR1 SGHKS and CDR2 YYEKEE (reference sequence). V was cut by 0 bases and J by 4 bases, with 10 bases left in between. This CDR3 contains 14 residues. DNA of the CDR3: TGTGCCAGCAGCTTGGCCGGACAGAGCTATGGCTACACCTTC. Protein: CASSLAGQSYGYTF.

The V and J genes are TRBV7-8 and TRBJ1-2; possibly TRBD1 for D (6 bases). The V gene's germline CDR1 is SGHVS and CDR2 FQNEAQ. This CDR3 comprises 14 residues. The V and J ends lost 5 bases and 2 bases respectively, with 12 bases between them. CDR3 sequence (DNA): TGTGCCAGCAGCCCTCCGGACAGAAACTATGGCTACACCTTC. Protein sequence: CASSPPDRNYGYTF.

The chain combines TRBV6-5 with TRBJ2-3; 7 nucleotides match TRBD1. In germline, CDR1 is MNHEY, CDR2 SVGAGI. After removal of 6 bases from V and 6 bases from J, the junction contained 6 bases not matched to a gene. The CDR3 sequence is 13 residues long. The CDR3: CASRRDRVDTQYF. The CDR3, as DNA: TGTGCCAGCAGACGCGACAGGGTGGATACGCAGTATTTT.

V gene TRBV6-1 combines with J gene TRBJ1-1, with 7 nucleotides matching TRBD1. Trimming removed 2 bases from V and 1 base from J; junction bases left unmatched: 1. Germline loops: CDR1 MNHNS, CDR2 SASEGT. The CDR3 runs to 14 residues. For the CDR3, the DNA is TGTGCCAGCAGTGAAAACAGGGGGAACACTGAAGCTTTCTTT. Translated: CASSENRGNTEAFF.

The chain links TRBV10-1 to TRBJ1-1; D remains ambiguous. Germline V lookup: CDR1 WNHNN, CDR2 SYGVQD (reference sequence). The CDR3 is 11 amino acids. V was cut by 7 bases and J by 7 bases, with 10 bases left in between. The CDR3 sequence: CASTFSVEAFF. The CDR3 coding sequence is TGCGCCAGCACCTTCTCGGTTGAAGCTTTCTTT.

The rearrangement joins TRBV6-2 or TRBV6-3 to TRBJ2-7, with unresolved D. Trimming stripped 6 bases from V and 7 bases from J, with 10 bases between. CDR1 is MNHEY and CDR2 is SVGEGT in the germline V gene. There are 11 residues in the CDR3. CDR3 region: CASSSYREQYF. CDR3 bases: TGTGCCAGCAGCTCCTATCGGGAGCAGTACTTC.

The table lists this clone with many counts. The gene calls are TRBV4-1 and TRBJ1-4, with TRBD1 matching over 9 bases. J lost 2 bases, V lost 3 bases, and 13 bases had no gene match. CDR3 size: 19 residues. The germline gives CDR1 MGHRA, CDR2 YSYEKL. CDR3 bases: TGCGCCAGCAGCCAGGGACCCCCAACAGGGGGCCGTACTAATGAAAAACTGTTTTTT. Translation gives CASSQGPPTGGRTNEKLFF.

This clone was picked up a small number of times. The chain employs TRBV18 and TRBJ1-2, with 10 nucleotides matching TRBD1. Looked up from germline, CDR1 is KGHSH and CDR2 is LQKENI. V dropped 3 bases and J dropped 6; count of bases not matched to a gene: 4. The CDR3 is made up of 14 amino acids. The CDR3 DNA sequence: TGTGCCAGCTCACCGCTGGACAGGGGGGATGGCTACACCTTC. Protein: CASSPLDRGDGYTF. Supplemented by reference TRBV18 and TRBJ1-2, the full variable domain reads NAGVMQNPRHLVRRRGQEARLRCSPMKGHSHVYWYRQLPEEGLKFMVYLQKENIIDESGMPKERFSAEFPKEGPSILRIQQVVRGDSAAYFCASSPLDRGDGYTFGSGTRLTVV.

This clone was observed once. The rearrangement uses TRBV18 and TRBJ1-1; D might be TRBD1 (5 bases). Per germline, CDR1 KGHSH and CDR2 LQKENI. V was shortened by 7 bases and J by 8 bases, with 17 bases between the two germline ends. This CDR3 comprises 13 residues. CDR3 loop: CASLTTEKKEAFF. DNA for the CDR3: TGTGCCAGCTTGACGACAGAGAAAAAGGAAGCTTTCTTT.

Worth noting for this clone: This sample also contains other DNA sequences that code for the same CDR3. The V call is TRBV5-1, the J call TRBJ1-5, with D unresolved. Deletions cut 2 bases from V and 4 bases from J, with 7 bases between. This CDR3 region has 13 residues. Per germline, CDR1 SGHRS and CDR2 YFSETQ. In DNA form, the CDR3 reads TGCGCCAGCAGCTTTGAGGGAAATCAGCCCCAGCATTTT. Translated, it gives CASSFEGNQPQHF.

The chain employs TRBV7-8 and TRBJ2-5; 9 bases line up with TRBD2. The CDR3 is made up of 19 amino acids. CDR1 is SGHVS, CDR2 FQNEAQ, per germline. V shed 3 bases and J 6 bases; nucleotides not matched to a gene: 20. CDR3 residues: CASSFGAGLSGRFAQTQYF. The CDR3 DNA sequence: TGTGCCAGCAGCTTTGGGGCAGGGCTCAGCGGGAGGTTCGCGCAGACCCAGTACTTC.

The chain employs TRBV29-1 and TRBJ1-2; possibly TRBD1 for D (6 bases). V lost 7 bases to trimming and J lost 2 bases, with 11 bases between them. In germline, CDR1 is SQVTM, CDR2 ANQGSEA. The length of the CDR3 is 12 residues. The chain's CDR3 is CSAGQRNYGYTF. The CDR3 DNA sequence: TGCAGCGCCGGACAGAGAAACTATGGCTACACCTTC.

The J gene is TRBJ2-7, the V gene TRBV21-1; no check of the table's D call, TRBD2, against the DNA was made. TRBV21-1 is reported as a pseudogene. This CDR3 comprises 16 residues. The CDR3 is CASSKIGTSGLYEQYF. The CDR3 region has the DNA TGTGCCAGCAGCAAAATCGGGACTAGCGGGCTTTACGAGCAGTACTTC.

This clone was counted once. The chain couples TRBV28 to TRBJ2-7, with 9 nucleotides matching TRBD1. The CDR3 covers 14 residues. Trimming removed 2 bases from V and 3 bases from J; junction bases left unmatched: 2. From germline, CDR1 is MDHEN and CDR2 SYDVKM. The CDR3 DNA sequence: TGTGCCAGCAGTTTAACAGGGGGCCTCTACGAGCAGTACTTC. Translated: CASSLTGGLYEQYF.

The chain recombines TRBV6-5 with TRBJ1-1; D unresolved. CDR3 length equals 15 residues. Trimming stripped 6 bases from V and 7 bases from J, with 21 bases between. Germline values: CDR1 MNHEY, CDR2 SVGAGI. Here the CDR3 reads CASSPTTPGRGEAFF. In DNA, the CDR3 is TGTGCCAGCAGCCCCACCACTCCTGGGAGAGGTGAAGCTTTCTTT.

V gene TRBV5-8 combines with J gene TRBJ2-7; D gene uncertain. Trimming took 0 bases from V and 3 from J, leaving 7 bases between them. This CDR3 has 13 amino acids. The germline V gene encodes CDR1 SGHTS and CDR2 YDEGEE. The CDR3 protein is CASSLGQDYEQYF. As DNA, the CDR3 is TGTGCCAGCAGCTTGGGCCAGGACTACGAGCAGTACTTC.

In its sample, this clone was seen a few times. This rearrangement joins TRBV7-2 to TRBJ1-4; 7 bases map to TRBD1. Germline CDR1 is SGHTA and CDR2 is FQGNSA. The J segment lost 5 bases and the V segment lost 4 bases, leaving 7 bases of the junction unmatched. This CDR3 region has 15 residues. The CDR3 region is CASSSQGQKNEKLFF. CDR3 coding DNA: TGTGCCAGCAGCTCCCAGGGACAGAAGAATGAAAAACTGTTTTTT.

The chain has TRBV5-4 and TRBJ2-5; D is possibly TRBD1 (6 bases). Germline CDR1 and CDR2: SGHNT and YYREEE (reference sequence). This CDR3 spans 16 amino acids. The V and J ends lost 0 bases and 5 bases respectively, with 17 bases between them. The CDR3 DNA follows: TGTGCCAGCAGCTTGGGCAAACAGGGTCGGGTTGAGACCCAGTACTTC. This gives the protein CASSLGKQGRVETQYF.